This T cell receptor beta chain was retrieved from a study of identical twins (dated by TCRdb to 2016 to 2017). Background for the entire study: TCR alpha and beta repertoires from monozygotic twins, unrelated adults of various ages and cord blood were deep-sequenced to test whether fetal clonotypes persist. To rule out contamination, replicate twin experiments were performed at different times with different library preparation protocols.

A remark on this clonotype: Its antigen remains undetermined. Qualities for individual bases were not recorded, and no much larger clone is one base off.

To prepare the library, 5' RACE was applied. Instrument on record: Illumina HiSeq 2000. Template switching added a universal primer binding site, and the final cDNA carried a unique molecular identifier that allowed TCR cDNA molecules to be counted accurately. Specific primers in the conserved constant-segment region were used to synthesize first-strand cDNA for the TCR alpha and beta chains. Each cDNA library was double barcoded, with a SMART-Mk sample barcode plus Illumina barcodes, to control for contamination. Two successive PCR steps introduced TruSeq adapter sequences along with Illumina sample barcodes. The Illumina HiSeq platform was used with custom primers to sequence TCR alpha and beta cDNA libraries. For the original study's pipeline: MiGEC processed the raw reads to extract unique molecular identifiers, while MiXCR was used to determine the CDR3 positions. Recombination models were inferred per individual with the repgenHMM and IGoR tools using an EM algorithm. The tcR package in R was used for shared clonotype analysis, with sharing normalized by the product of cloneset sizes. To study raw recombination without the effects of thymic and clonal selection, out-of-frame nonproductive sequences were analyzed. The public reads were reanalyzed by TCRdb: fastp trimming at Q25, MiXCR alignment, in-frame beta chains only. Duplicate CDR3 protein sequences are folded into a single record with the most common DNA and genes. These V and J calls rely on TCRdb rather than the paper's analysis. The sample records 500,000 to 550,000 distinct CDR3 sequences, approximately 22% of which are singletons. The leading ten clones occupy around 0.91% of the sample.

V is pared back by 1 base and J by 5 bases, with 9 bases lying between the germline termini. CDR1 and CDR2 are drawn from the germline V gene: KGHSH, LQKENI. From its cysteine to its phenylalanine, the CDR3 spans 14 amino acids. Here the CDR3 DNA is all that survives: 42 bases in frame from base 1. Study-level results and caveats: Zero-insertion analyses could be partly confounded by invariant T cells such as MAIT and iNKT, although diverse VJ usage argued against such confounding for most clonotypes. Because the same donors could not be followed over many years, conclusions were based on cross-sectional statistical analysis. Compared with coincidental sharing between unrelated individuals, out-of-frame TCR alpha sequences shared between twins showed an excess of sequences with low generation probability. In beta out-of-frame sequences, excess twin sharing was weaker, because having fewer shared sequences lowered the signal-to-noise ratio. Recombination models systematically underestimated out-of-frame TCR alpha sharing in monozygotic twins but agreed with sharing between unrelated individuals. Abundant cord blood beta clonotypes had fewer insertions, young adult naive repertoires showed a similar but weaker trend, and memory repertoires showed no such trend.

Every donor in the study was a healthy Caucasian. The twin cohort comprised three pairs of female monozygotic twins, all aged about 18 to 30 years. Positive isolation kits from Invitrogen were used to isolate the CD4+ and CD8+ T cell populations. These data were likewise used in another study, on T cells expressing NK-cell markers. The second study's authors report: Three sorted T-cell subsets (CD3+CD56+NKG2C+, CD3+CD56+NKG2C- and CD3+CD56-NKG2C+) from several donors had their TCR beta-chain repertoires profiled. Among the eight sequenced donors, seven were HCMV-seropositive and one was HCMV-seronegative. In several experiments an anti-gammadeltaTCR antibody was added to restrict sorting to alphabetaTCR-expressing T cells. In six donors, the dominant CD3+CD56+NKG2C+ clonotypes were among the top 10 CD8+ clonotypes and accounted for about 1.0-7.5% of CD8+ T cells. Those dominant clonotypes were again the most abundant among CD3+CD56-NKG2C+ cells in a handful of donors, at roughly 28.3-60.1%. It remained unclear whether the expanded NKG2C-expressing T cell clones were specific for HCMV antigens. The eight sequenced donors were randomly selected healthy volunteers, three men and five women. A commercial ELISA kit detecting HCMV-specific IgG in serum was used to determine HCMV serostatus. MIGEC was used to demultiplex reads and group the reads by UMI, and MiTCR was used to assemble and quantify clonotypes. To exclude erroneous sequences, any TCR cDNA sequence not supported by at least two reads was discarded. The tcR package was used for downstream repertoire analysis, with clonotypes matched between fractions based on CDR3 nucleotide sequence plus V segment. Antigen specificity was annotated against VDJdb with VDJmatch, allowing one amino acid substitution in CDR3.

In this chain, TRBV18 is recombined with TRBJ2-1; no D gene can be assigned with confidence. Sequences were obtained from CD4+ T cells sorted from blood. The source of this sequence is a woman in her late teens or twenties in good health. DNA sequence: TGTGCCAGCTCACCACTTTCCGCCGACAATGAGCAGTTCTTC. Translated, this is CASSPLSADNEQFF.